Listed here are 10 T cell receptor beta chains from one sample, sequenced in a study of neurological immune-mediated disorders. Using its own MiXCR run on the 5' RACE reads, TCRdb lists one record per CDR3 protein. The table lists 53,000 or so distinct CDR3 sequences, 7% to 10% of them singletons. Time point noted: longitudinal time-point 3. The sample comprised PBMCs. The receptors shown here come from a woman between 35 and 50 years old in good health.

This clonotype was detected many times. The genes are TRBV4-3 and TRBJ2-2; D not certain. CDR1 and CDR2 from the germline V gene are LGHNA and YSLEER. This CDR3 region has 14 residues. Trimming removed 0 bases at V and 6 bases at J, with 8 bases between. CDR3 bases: TGCGCCAGCAGCCAAGATAGTCGGGCCGGGGAGCTGTTTTTT. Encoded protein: CASSQDSRAGELFF.

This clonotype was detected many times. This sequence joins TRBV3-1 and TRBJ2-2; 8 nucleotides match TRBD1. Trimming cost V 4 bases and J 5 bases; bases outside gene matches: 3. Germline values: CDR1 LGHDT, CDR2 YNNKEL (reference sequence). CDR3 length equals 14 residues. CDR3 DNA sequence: TGTGCCAGCAGCCGAAGACAGGGGACCGGGGAGCTGTTTTTT. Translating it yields CASSRRQGTGELFF.

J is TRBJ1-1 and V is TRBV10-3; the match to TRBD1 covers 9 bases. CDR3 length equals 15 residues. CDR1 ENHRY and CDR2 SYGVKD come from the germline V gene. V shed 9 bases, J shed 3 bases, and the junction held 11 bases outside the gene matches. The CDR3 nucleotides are TGTGCCATAAGGACAGGGGCCCACAAGGACACTGAAGCTTTCTTT. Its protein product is CAIRTGAHKDTEAFF.

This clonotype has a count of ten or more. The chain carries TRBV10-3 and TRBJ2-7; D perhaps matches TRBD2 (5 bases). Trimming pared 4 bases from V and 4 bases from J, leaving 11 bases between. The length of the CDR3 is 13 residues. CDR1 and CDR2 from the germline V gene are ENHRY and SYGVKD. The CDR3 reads CAISVYEGYEQYF. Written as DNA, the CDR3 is TGTGCCATCAGTGTCTATGAGGGTTACGAGCAGTACTTC.

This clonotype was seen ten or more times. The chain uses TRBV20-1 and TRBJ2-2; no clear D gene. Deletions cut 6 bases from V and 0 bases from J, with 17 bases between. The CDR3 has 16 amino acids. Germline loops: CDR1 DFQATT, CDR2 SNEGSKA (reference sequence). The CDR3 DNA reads TGCAGTGCCTCCCTGTCTAGAGGCTCGAACACCGGGGAGCTGTTTTTT. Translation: CSASLSRGSNTGELFF.

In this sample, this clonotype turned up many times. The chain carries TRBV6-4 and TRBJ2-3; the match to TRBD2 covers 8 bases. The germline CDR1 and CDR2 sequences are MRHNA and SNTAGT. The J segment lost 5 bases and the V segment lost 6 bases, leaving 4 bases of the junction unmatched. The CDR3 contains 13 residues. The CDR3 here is CASSPGGEDTQYF. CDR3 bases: TGTGCCAGCAGCCCCGGGGGGGAAGATACGCAGTATTTT.

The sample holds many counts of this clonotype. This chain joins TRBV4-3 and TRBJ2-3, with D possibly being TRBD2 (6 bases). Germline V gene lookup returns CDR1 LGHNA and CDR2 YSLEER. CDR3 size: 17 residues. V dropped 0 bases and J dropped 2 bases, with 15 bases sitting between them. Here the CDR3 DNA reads TGCGCCAGCAGCCAAGATAGACTCGCGGGATTCACAGATACGCAGTATTTT. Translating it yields CASSQDRLAGFTDTQYF.

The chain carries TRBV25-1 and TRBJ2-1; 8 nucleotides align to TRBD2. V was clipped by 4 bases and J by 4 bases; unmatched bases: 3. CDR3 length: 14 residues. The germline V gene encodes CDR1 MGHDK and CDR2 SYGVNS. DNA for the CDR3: TGTGCCAGCAGTGGGAGCGGGAGTTACAATGAGCAGTTCTTC. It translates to CASSGSGSYNEQFF.

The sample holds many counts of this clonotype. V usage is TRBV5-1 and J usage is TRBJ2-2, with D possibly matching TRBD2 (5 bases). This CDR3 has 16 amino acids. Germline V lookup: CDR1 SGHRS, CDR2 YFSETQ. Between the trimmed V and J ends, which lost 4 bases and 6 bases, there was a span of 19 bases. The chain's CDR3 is CASSPGEGLMSGELFF. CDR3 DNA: TGCGCCAGCAGCCCGGGCGAGGGATTGATGTCCGGGGAGCTGTTTTTT.

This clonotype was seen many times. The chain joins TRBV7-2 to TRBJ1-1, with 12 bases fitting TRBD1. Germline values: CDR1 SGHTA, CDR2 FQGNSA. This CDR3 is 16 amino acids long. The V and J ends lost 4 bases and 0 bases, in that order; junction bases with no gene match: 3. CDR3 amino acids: CASSWGQGALNTEAFF. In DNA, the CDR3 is TGTGCCAGCAGCTGGGGACAGGGGGCTTTGAACACTGAAGCTTTCTTT.